The next 19 T cell receptor beta chains were all read from a single sample in a study of cytomegalovirus exposure and HLA in healthy donors. Profiled with immunoSEQ multiplex PCR; TCRdb holds only in-frame clones, not every one. Of about 360,000 clones in the sample, 75% to 90% were seen once. Source material: PBMCs. Receptors were obtained from a woman younger than 30 in good health and CMV-seronegative.

The V call is TRBV7-9, the J call TRBJ1-1; maybe TRBD1 (5 bases). This CDR3 contains 15 residues. The V and J ends lost 0 bases and 1 base respectively, with 9 bases between them. The germline gives CDR1 SEHNR, CDR2 FQNEAQ (reference sequence). The CDR3 sequence is CASSLARQGNTEAFF. The CDR3 DNA follows: TGTGCCAGCAGCTTAGCGAGGCAGGGGAACACTGAAGCTTTCTTT.

This chain links TRBV6-5 with TRBJ2-1; a weak D match, TRBD1 (6 bases). Germline lookup yields CDR1 MNHEY and CDR2 SVGAGI. This CDR3 comprises 16 residues. The V gene lost 0 bases and the J gene lost 5 bases, with 14 bases spanning the gap. The CDR3 DNA follows: TGTGCCAGCAGTTACTCGTCACTGAGGGGGAACAATGAGCAGTTCTTC. Translated, it gives CASSYSSLRGNNEQFF.

CDR3 in DNA: TGCGCCAGCAGCCAACGCGCACAGGGGGGTTTGGCTGAAGCTTTCTTT. Protein product: CASSQRAQGGLAEAFF. The V gene is TRBV4-1, the J gene TRBJ1-1; 8 nucleotides align to TRBD1. Germline V lookup: CDR1 MGHRA, CDR2 YSYEKL. The CDR3 is 16 amino acids. J lost 6 bases, V lost 2 bases, and 11 bases had no gene match.

The V call is TRBV2, the J call TRBJ1-2; 9 bases match TRBD1. The V gene's germline CDR1 is SNHLY and CDR2 FYNNEI. This CDR3 has 13 residues. V lost 6 bases and J lost 6; bases outside the gene matches: 5. As DNA, the CDR3 is TGTGCCAGCAGCGCAACAGGGGGCGATGGCTACACCTTC. Translating it yields CASSATGGDGYTF.

V gene TRBV6-9 combines with J gene TRBJ1-4; D unclear. CDR1 and CDR2 from the germline V gene are MNHGY and SVAAGI. The CDR3 loop spans 17 amino acids. V dropped 6 bases and J dropped 0 bases, with 17 bases sitting between them. The CDR3 loop is CASRPLEKYATNEKLFF. In nucleotides, the CDR3 is TGTGCCAGCAGGCCTCTCGAGAAATATGCAACTAATGAAAAACTGTTTTTT.

This clone was seen a single time. The gene calls are TRBV6-1 and TRBJ2-7, with TRBD1 as a possible D gene (5 bases). The germline gives CDR1 MNHNS, CDR2 SASEGT. V was cut by 4 bases and J by 3 bases, with 10 bases left in between. The CDR3 totals 13 residues. The CDR3 coding sequence is TGTGCCAGCAGTGGACAGTTCGACTACGAGCAGTACTTC. Its protein is CASSGQFDYEQYF.

This clone appeared a few times. V and J are TRBV15 and TRBJ1-1; maybe TRBD1 (5 bases). The V end lost 1 base, the J end lost 5 bases, and 14 bases lay between the germline ends. Looked up from germline, CDR1 is LNHNV and CDR2 is YYDKDF (reference sequence). The length of the CDR3 is 15 residues. In nucleotides, the CDR3 is TGTGCCACCAGCAGAGGGGCAGGGCCAGGAACTGAAGCTTTCTTT. Amino acids: CATSRGAGPGTEAFF.

V gene TRBV28 combines with J gene TRBJ2-5; D may be TRBD2 (5 bases). Germline V CDR1 and CDR2: MDHEN, SYDVKM. V was pared by 5 bases and J by 9 bases, with 22 bases between. The CDR3 covers 15 residues. CDR3 DNA sequence: TGTGCCAGCAGTCCAAAACTAGTGCTCGCCGGGGCCCAGTACTTC. This sequence encodes CASSPKLVLAGAQYF.

This sequence joins TRBV4-1 and TRBJ2-1; 8 bases match TRBD2. This CDR3 is 16 amino acids long. Trimming at V came to 0 bases and at J to 4 bases, leaving 5 bases not matched to a gene. CDR1 and CDR2 (germline): MGHRA, YSYEKL. The CDR3 is CASSQDLASGYNEQFF. The CDR3 DNA sequence: TGCGCCAGCAGCCAAGATTTAGCTAGCGGGTACAATGAGCAGTTCTTC.

J is TRBJ2-3 and V is TRBV5-1; 8 bases match TRBD2. The CDR3 spans 17 residues. The trim removed 0 bases at V and 1 base at J, leaving 7 bases unmatched. Germline CDR1 and CDR2: SGHRS and YFSETQ. The CDR3 sequence is CASSLVSAGVGTDTQYF. For the CDR3, the DNA is TGCGCCAGCAGCTTGGTCTCAGCGGGAGTGGGCACAGATACGCAGTATTTT.

The chain is built from TRBV2 and TRBJ2-2, with 10 positions matching TRBD2. Unmatched junction bases numbered 11, after V lost 4 bases and J lost 6 bases. This CDR3 is built from 17 residues. From germline, CDR1 is SNHLY and CDR2 FYNNEI. The CDR3 DNA is TGTGCCAGCAGTGCCGGTGGGGCTAGCGGGAGATCCGGGGAGCTGTTTTTT. Amino acid sequence: CASSAGGASGRSGELFF.

This rearrangement joins TRBV4-1 to TRBJ2-1, with 7 bases aligning to TRBD1. Germline lookup yields CDR1 MGHRA and CDR2 YSYEKL. CDR3 length: 16 residues. V lost 4 bases and J lost 2; bases outside the gene matches: 8. In nucleotides, the CDR3 is TGCGCCAGCAGCCGGTACCGACAGGGTGCCTACAATGAGCAGTTCTTC. This gives the protein CASSRYRQGAYNEQFF.

This CDR3 reads CSRSGRGENEQFF. In DNA form, the CDR3 reads TGCAGCCGAAGCGGGAGGGGAGAGAATGAGCAGTTCTTC. The gene calls are TRBV29-1 and TRBJ2-1, with 10 bases aligning to TRBD2. This CDR3 is 13 amino acids long. V gave up 8 bases and J gave up 7 bases; unmatched junction bases: 8. The germline gives CDR1 SQVTM, CDR2 ANQGSEA.

The chain has TRBV6-1 and TRBJ1-1; D gene uncertain. CDR1 and CDR2 (germline): MNHNS, SASEGT. CDR3 length: 14 residues. V was trimmed by 3 bases and J by 4 bases, leaving 12 bases between them. CDR3 residues: CASSDTGLFTEAFF. Here the CDR3 DNA reads TGTGCCAGCAGTGACACGGGGTTGTTCACTGAAGCTTTCTTT.

The rearrangement uses TRBV11-2 and TRBJ1-2, with D perhaps TRBD1 (6 bases). V gave up 5 bases and J gave up 4 bases, with 20 bases separating them. The CDR3 has 16 residues. From germline, CDR1 is SGHAT and CDR2 FQNNGV. The CDR3 loop is CASSPRPDSPFYGYTF. The CDR3 coding sequence is TGTGCCAGCAGCCCTCGACCGGACAGCCCTTTCTATGGCTACACCTTC. Filled out from reference TRBV11-2 and TRBJ1-2, the complete variable domain reads EAGVAQSPRYKIIEKRQSVAFWCNPISGHATLYWYQQILGQGPKLLIQFQNNGVVDDSQLPKDRFSAERLKGVDSTLKIQPAKLEDSAVYLCASSPRPDSPFYGYTFGSGTRLTVV.

The chain uses TRBV10-1 and TRBJ2-1; unclear D gene. V lost 3 bases to trimming and J lost 0 bases, with 9 bases between them. The CDR3 runs to 15 residues. The V gene's germline CDR1 is WNHNN and CDR2 SYGVQD (reference sequence). The CDR3 DNA sequence: TGCGCCAGCAGTGAAGGCGGCCGCTCCTACAATGAGCAGTTCTTC. This gives the protein CASSEGGRSYNEQFF.

The rearrangement uses TRBV19 and TRBJ2-7; 8 bases align to TRBD1. CDR1 is LNHDA and CDR2 is SQIVND in the germline V gene (reference sequence). CDR3 length: 14 residues. The CDR3: CATRGTGLTYEQYF. The CDR3 coding sequence is TGTGCTACTCGGGGGACAGGCCTTACTTACGAGCAGTACTTC.

The chain carries TRBV10-3 and TRBJ1-1, with D perhaps matching TRBD1 (5 bases). The germline CDR1 and CDR2 sequences are ENHRY and SYGVKD. Trimming left V 4 bases short and J 5 bases short, with 11 bases between. This CDR3 region has 13 residues. For the CDR3, the DNA is TGTGCCATCAGTGGGGGGGAGGGGACTGAAGCTTTCTTT. This codes for CAISGGEGTEAFF.

This chain connects TRBV30 to TRBJ2-1; TRBD2 agrees at 10 bases. Germline CDR1 is GTSNPN and CDR2 is SVGIG (reference sequence). This CDR3 is 14 amino acids long. J lost 6 bases, V lost 3 bases, and 5 bases had no gene match. The CDR3 protein is CAWRAGGPLNEQFF. The CDR3 bases are TGTGCCTGGAGAGCGGGGGGGCCCCTCAATGAGCAGTTCTTC.